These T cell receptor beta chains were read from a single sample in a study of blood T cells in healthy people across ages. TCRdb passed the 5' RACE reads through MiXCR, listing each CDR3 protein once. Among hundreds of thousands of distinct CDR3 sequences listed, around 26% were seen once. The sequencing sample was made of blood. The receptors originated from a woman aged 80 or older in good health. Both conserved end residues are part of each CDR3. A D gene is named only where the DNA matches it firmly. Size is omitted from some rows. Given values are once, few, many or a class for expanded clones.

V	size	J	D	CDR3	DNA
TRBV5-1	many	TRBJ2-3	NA	CASSVGAEDTQYF	TGCGCCAGCTCAGTGGGGGCTGAAGATACGCAGTATTTT
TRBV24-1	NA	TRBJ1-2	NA	CAIKKGLPDTGDGYTF	TGTGCCATCAAAAAAGGCCTTCCCGACACCGGGGATGGCTACACCTTC
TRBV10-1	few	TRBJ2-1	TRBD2	CASSESAGIAGGSPQFF	TGCGCCAGCAGTGAGTCTGCTGGGATAGCGGGGGGGTCTCCCCAGTTCTTC
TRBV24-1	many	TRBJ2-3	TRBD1	CATSPTGQLTDTQYF	TGTGCCACCAGCCCTACGGGACAGCTAACAGATACGCAGTATTTT
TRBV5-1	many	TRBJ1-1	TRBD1	CASSDILTGQPEAFF	TGCGCCAGCAGCGATATTCTGACGGGACAGCCTGAAGCTTTCTTT
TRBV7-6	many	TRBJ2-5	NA	CASSLAQDKYQETQYF	TGTGCCAGCAGCTTAGCGCAGGACAAGTACCAAGAGACCCAGTACTTC
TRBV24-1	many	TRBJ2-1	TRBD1	CATSDHGTGASYNEQFF	TGTGCCACCAGTGATCACGGGACAGGGGCGTCCTACAATGAGCAGTTCTTC
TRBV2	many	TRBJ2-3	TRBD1	CARTGGTTDTQYF	TGTGCCAGAACAGGGGGGACCACAGATACGCAGTATTTT
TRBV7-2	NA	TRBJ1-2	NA	CASSFEMAGYTF	TGTGCCAGCAGCTTCGAGATGGCTGGCTACACCTTC
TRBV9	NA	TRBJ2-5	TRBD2	CASSSPGLAGEETQYF	TGTGCCAGCAGCTCACCGGGACTAGCGGGGGAAGAGACCCAGTACTTC
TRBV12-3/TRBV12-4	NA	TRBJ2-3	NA	CATKTGRMRTDTQYF	TGTGCCACCAAAACAGGGAGAATGAGAACAGATACGCAGTATTTT
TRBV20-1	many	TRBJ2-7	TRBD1	CSARLSGTGQIFGIYEQYF	TGCAGTGCTAGATTATCTGGGACAGGGCAAATCTTTGGGATCTACGAGCAGTACTTC
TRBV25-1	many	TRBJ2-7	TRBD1	CASSIPGTGVSKQYF	TGTGCCAGCAGTATCCCCGGGACAGGAGTTAGTAAGCAGTACTTC
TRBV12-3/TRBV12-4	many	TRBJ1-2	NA	CASTWGPGQYGYTF	TGTGCCAGCACCTGGGGGCCTGGACAATATGGCTACACCTTC
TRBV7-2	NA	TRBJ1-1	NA	CASSPQGPFF	TGTGCCAGCAGCCCCCAGGGCCCTTTCTTT
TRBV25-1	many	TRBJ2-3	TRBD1	CASSEYPKTGTGRTDTQYF	TGTGCCAGCAGTGAATACCCGAAGACCGGGACAGGCCGCACAGATACGCAGTATTTT
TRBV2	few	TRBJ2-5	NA	CAGSGPQETQYF	TGTGCCGGAAGCGGCCCGCAAGAGACCCAGTACTTC
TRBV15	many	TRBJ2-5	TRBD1	CATSREGWGQQETQYF	TGTGCCACCAGCAGAGAGGGTTGGGGACAGCAAGAGACCCAGTACTTC
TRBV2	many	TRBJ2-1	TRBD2	CASSLKAGNYNEQFF	TGTGCCAGCAGTTTAAAAGCGGGGAACTACAATGAGCAGTTCTTC
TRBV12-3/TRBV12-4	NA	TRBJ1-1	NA	CASSLDGGRAEAFF	TGTGCCAGCAGTTTAGATGGGGGGAGGGCTGAAGCTTTCTTT
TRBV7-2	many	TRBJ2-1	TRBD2	CASSSRLAVYNEQFF	TGTGCCAGCAGCTCTCGACTAGCGGTTTACAATGAGCAGTTCTTC
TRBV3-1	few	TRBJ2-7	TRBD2	CASTLGLAGFAQYF	TGTGCCAGCACCCTCGGGCTAGCGGGGTTCGCGCAGTACTTC
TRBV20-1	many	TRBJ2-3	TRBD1	CSARSPQGAQWTQYF	TGCAGTGCTAGAAGCCCTCAGGGGGCGCAATGGACGCAGTATTTT
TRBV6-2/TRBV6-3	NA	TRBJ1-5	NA	CASSYGVLSNQPQHF	TGTGCCAGCAGTTATGGGGTTCTTAGCAATCAGCCCCAGCATTTT
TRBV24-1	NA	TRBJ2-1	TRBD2	CATSLSGGENEQFF	TGTGCCACCAGCCTAAGCGGGGGTGAGAATGAGCAGTTCTTC
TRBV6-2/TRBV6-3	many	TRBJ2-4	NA	CASSYGDIKNIQYF	TGTGCCAGCAGTTACGGGGACATAAAAAACATTCAGTACTTC
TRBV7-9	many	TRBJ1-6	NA	CASSLARGQWNSPLHF	TGTGCCAGCAGCTTAGCGCGGGGACAATGGAATTCACCCCTCCACTTT
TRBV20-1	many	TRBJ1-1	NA	CSAKPDTEAFF	TGCAGTGCTAAGCCAGACACTGAAGCTTTCTTT
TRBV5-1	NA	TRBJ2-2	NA	CASSLATVAKLAGERFF	TGCGCCAGCAGCTTGGCCACTGTGGCAAAACTAGCCGGGGAGCGGTTTTTT
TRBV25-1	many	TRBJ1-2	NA	CASSATGHQNGYTF	TGTGCCAGCAGTGCCACGGGACACCAGAATGGCTACACCTTC
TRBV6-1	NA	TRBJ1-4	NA	CASSVMGTPTNEKLFF	TGTGCCAGCAGTGTTATGGGGACGCCAACTAATGAAAAACTGTTTTTT
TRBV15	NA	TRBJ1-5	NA	CATSRGGWGNQPQHF	TGTGCCACCAGCAGAGGGGGATGGGGCAATCAGCCCCAGCATTTT
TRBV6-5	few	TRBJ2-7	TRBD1	CASRKTGGYNEQYF	TGTGCCAGTAGGAAGACAGGGGGCTACAATGAGCAGTACTTC
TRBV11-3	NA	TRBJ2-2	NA	CASSLDRKGVMFF	TGTGCCAGCAGCTTAGATCGGAAGGGGGTGATGTTTTTT
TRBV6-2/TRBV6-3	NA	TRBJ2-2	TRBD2	CASSYSRLAGAGKTGELFF	TGTGCCAGCAGTTACTCGAGACTAGCGGGGGCCGGCAAGACCGGGGAGCTGTTTTTT
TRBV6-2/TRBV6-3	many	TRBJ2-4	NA	CASSYSGGGQAIQYF	TGTGCCAGCAGTTACTCAGGGGGGGGCCAAGCGATTCAGTACTTC
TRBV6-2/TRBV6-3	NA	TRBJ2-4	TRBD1	CASSAGTGDRTAKNIQYF	TGTGCCAGCAGCGCCGGGACAGGGGACCGAACAGCCAAAAACATTCAGTACTTC
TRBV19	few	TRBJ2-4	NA	CASSNNRDGGKNIQYF	TGTGCCAGTAGTAACAACAGGGACGGGGGCAAAAACATTCAGTACTTC
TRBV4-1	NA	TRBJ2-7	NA	CASSHRTTGYEQYF	TGCGCCAGCAGCCACCGGACAACTGGCTACGAGCAGTACTTC